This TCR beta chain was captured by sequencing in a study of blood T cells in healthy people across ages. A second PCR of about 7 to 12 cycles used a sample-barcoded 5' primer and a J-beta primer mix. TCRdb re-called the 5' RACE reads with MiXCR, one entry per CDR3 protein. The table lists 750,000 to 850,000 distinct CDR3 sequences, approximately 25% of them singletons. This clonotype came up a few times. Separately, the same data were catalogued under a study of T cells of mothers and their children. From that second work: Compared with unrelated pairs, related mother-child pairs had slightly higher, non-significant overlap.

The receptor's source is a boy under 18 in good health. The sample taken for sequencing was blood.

In nucleotides, the CDR3 is TGTGCCAGCAGCTCGACCCGTGGAAACACCATATATTTT. Its translation is CASSSTRGNTIYF. The chain is built from TRBV7-9 and TRBJ1-3; D gene unclear. CDR3 length: 13 residues. The V end was cut by 4 bases, the J end by 3 bases, with 7 bases between. Germline loops: CDR1 SEHNR, CDR2 FQNEAQ (reference sequence).